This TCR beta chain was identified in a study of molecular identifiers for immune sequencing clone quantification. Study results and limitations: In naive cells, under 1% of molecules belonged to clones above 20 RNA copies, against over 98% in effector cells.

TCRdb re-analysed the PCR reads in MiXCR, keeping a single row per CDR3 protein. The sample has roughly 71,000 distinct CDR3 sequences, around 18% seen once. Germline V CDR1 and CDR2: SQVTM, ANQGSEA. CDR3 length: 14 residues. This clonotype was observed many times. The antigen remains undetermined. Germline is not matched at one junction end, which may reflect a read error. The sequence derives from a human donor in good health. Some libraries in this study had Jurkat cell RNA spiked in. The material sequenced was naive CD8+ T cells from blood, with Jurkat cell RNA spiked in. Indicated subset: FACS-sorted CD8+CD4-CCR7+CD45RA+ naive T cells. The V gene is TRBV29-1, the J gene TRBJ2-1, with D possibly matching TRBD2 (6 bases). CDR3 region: CSAESSVSYNEQFF. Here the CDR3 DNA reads TGCAGCGCTGAATCTAGCGTCTCCTACAATGAGCAGTTCTTC.